Given below is one T cell receptor beta chain in context. What it binds is unknown. The record originates from a study of CD4 T cells in relation to SARS-CoV-2 and coronaviruses. The assay was immunoSEQ multiplex PCR, and TCRdb's table has in-frame clones only and misses some. The sample contains about 36,000 clones, around three quarters of which appear only once. In germline, CDR1 is KGHSH, CDR2 LQKENI. The CDR3 is 15 residues long. V was cut by 0 bases and J by 6 bases, with 12 bases left in between. Specimen: memory CD4+ T cells from PBMCs, cultured in vitro. The TCR was taken from an adult with COVID-19. The rearrangement joins TRBV18 to TRBJ2-1, with D possibly being TRBD1 or TRBD2 (5 bases each). DNA for the CDR3: TGTGCCAGCTCACCACCGTTCGGGACCGTCAATGAGCAGTTCTTC. Protein sequence: CASSPPFGTVNEQFF.